This T cell receptor (beta chain) was captured in a study of response to subunit inactivated influenza vaccine. Findings and limits, study-wide: Few additional T cells are recruited per seasonal influenza vaccination, authors suggested.

The V and J ends lost 8 bases and 4 bases, in that order; junction bases with no gene match: 6. The germline V gene has CDR1 DFQATT and CDR2 SNEGSKA (reference sequence). The CDR3 runs 14 residues. TCRdb recomputed calls from the RT-PCR reads with MiXCR, one row per CDR3 protein. The repertoire holds more than 250,000 distinct CDR3 sequences, with just over 20% as singletons. This clonotype was counted a few times. Its target is not known. The chain employs TRBV20-1 and TRBJ2-1; 12 bases are a match to TRBD2. This receptor was identified in a man aged 50 to 69 who received an inactivated influenza vaccine. Source: PBMCs from blood, taken about 20 months after vaccination. The CDR3 protein is CSSSTSGGYNEQFF. The CDR3 DNA reads as TGCAGTTCCTCGACTAGCGGGGGATACAATGAGCAGTTCTTC.